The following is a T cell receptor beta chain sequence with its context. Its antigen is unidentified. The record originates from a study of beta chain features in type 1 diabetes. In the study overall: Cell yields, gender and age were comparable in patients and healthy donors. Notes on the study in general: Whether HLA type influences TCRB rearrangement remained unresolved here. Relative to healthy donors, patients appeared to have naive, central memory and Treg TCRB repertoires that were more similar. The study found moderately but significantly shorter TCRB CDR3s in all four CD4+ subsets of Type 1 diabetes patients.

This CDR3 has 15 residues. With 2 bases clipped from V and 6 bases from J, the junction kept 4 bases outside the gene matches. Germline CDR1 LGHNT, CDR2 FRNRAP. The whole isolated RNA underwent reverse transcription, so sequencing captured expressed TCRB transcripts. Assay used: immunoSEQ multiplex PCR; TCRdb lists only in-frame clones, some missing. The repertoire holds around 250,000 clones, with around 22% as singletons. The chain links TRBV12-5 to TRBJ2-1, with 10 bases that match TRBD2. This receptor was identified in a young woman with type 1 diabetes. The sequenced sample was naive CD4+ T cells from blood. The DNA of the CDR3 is TGTGCTAGTGGTTTGATAGCGGGAGGTTCCAATGAGCAGTTCTTC. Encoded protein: CASGLIAGGSNEQFF. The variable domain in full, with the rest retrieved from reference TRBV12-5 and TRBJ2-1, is DARVTQTPRHKVTEMGQEVTMRCQPILGHNTVFWYRQTMMQGLELLAYFRNRAPLDDSGMPKDRFSAEMPDATLATLKIQPSEPRDSAVYFCASGLIAGGSNEQFFGPGTRLTVL.